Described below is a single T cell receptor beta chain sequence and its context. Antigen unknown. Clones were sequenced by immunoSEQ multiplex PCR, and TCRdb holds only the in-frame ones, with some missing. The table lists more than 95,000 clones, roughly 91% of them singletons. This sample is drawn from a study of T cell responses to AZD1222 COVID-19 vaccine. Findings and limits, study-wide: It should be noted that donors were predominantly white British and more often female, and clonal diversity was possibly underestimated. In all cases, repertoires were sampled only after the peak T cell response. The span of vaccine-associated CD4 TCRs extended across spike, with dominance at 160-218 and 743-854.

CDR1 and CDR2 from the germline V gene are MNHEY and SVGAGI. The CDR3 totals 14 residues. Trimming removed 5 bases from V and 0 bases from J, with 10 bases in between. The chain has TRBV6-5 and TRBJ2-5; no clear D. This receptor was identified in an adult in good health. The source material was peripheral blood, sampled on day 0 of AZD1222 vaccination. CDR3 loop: CASSMTLYQETQYF. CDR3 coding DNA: TGTGCCAGCAGTATGACCCTGTACCAAGAGACCCAGTACTTC.